What follows is one T cell receptor beta chain and its context. This CDR3 has 16 residues. The V gene's germline CDR1 is SGHTA and CDR2 FQGNSA. Trimming cost V 1 base and J 7 bases; bases outside gene matches: 7. The sample belongs to a study of blood T cell repertoires in COVID-19. At the level of the study: PBMCs, B-cell-depleted T cells, or T cells provided the cDNA or gDNA that made up the material.

Produced via immunoSEQ multiplex PCR; TCRdb's table is partial and in-frame only. This table holds about 200,000 clones, 88% found once. The sequence derives from a young man with active or convalescent COVID-19. The genes are TRBV7-2 and TRBJ1-6; TRBD1 agrees at 7 bases. Sequences were obtained from peripheral blood. CDR3 sequence: CASSLVEGAANSPLHF. CDR3 in DNA: TGTGCCAGCAGCTTAGTGGAGGGGGCAGCAAATTCACCCCTCCACTTT.